This passage covers 26 T cell receptor beta chains from one sample sequenced in a study of cytomegalovirus exposure and HLA in healthy donors. The repertoire was sequenced with immunoSEQ multiplex PCR; TCRdb's copy has only in-frame clones and lacks some. Of roughly 140,000 clones listed, roughly 91% are singletons. Sequenced material: PBMCs. All receptors come from a woman aged 18 to 35 in good health and CMV-seropositive.

This sequence joins TRBV7-2 and TRBJ2-1; 15 nucleotides agree with TRBD2. The CDR3 sequence is 16 residues long. V was clipped by 4 bases and J by 7 bases; unmatched bases: 5. In germline, CDR1 is SGHTA, CDR2 FQGNSA. The CDR3 sequence: CASSSGLAGGQNEQFF. The CDR3 DNA is TGTGCCAGCAGCTCGGGACTAGCGGGAGGTCAGAATGAGCAGTTCTTC. Supplemented by reference TRBV7-2 and TRBJ2-1, the full variable domain reads GAGVSQSPSNKVTEKGKDVELRCDPISGHTALYWYRQSLGQGLEFLIYFQGNSAPDKSGLPSDRFSAERTGGSVSTLTIQRTQQEDSAVYLCASSSGLAGGQNEQFFGPGTRLTVL.

V usage is TRBV29-1 and J usage is TRBJ2-4, with D maybe TRBD1 (7 bases). The V gene's germline CDR1 is SQVTM and CDR2 ANQGSEA. V was clipped by 6 bases and J by 1 base, with 22 bases between them. The CDR3 runs to 17 residues. Here the CDR3 DNA reads TGCAGCGTGCGCACAGGGGCGGGGATCTTGGCCAAAAACATTCAGTACTTC. It specifies CSVRTGAGILAKNIQYF.

The rearrangement uses TRBV19 and TRBJ1-1; D is ambiguous. The germline V and J ends were trimmed by 4 bases and 0 bases, with 9 bases remaining between them. Looked up from germline, CDR1 is LNHDA and CDR2 is SQIVND (reference sequence). The CDR3 is 14 amino acids. The CDR3 loop reads CASSKFYLNTEAFF. The CDR3 bases are TGTGCCAGTAGTAAATTCTACCTGAACACTGAAGCTTTCTTT.

This chain joins TRBV5-1 and TRBJ2-5, with 11 bases matching TRBD1. This CDR3 region has 15 residues. The ends lost 4 bases at V and 2 bases at J; junction bases unmatched: 4. Germline CDR1 is SGHRS and CDR2 is YFSETQ. The CDR3 protein is CASSPGQGVQETQYF. CDR3 nucleotides: TGCGCCAGCAGCCCGGGACAGGGGGTTCAAGAGACCCAGTACTTC.

The sample holds one count of this clone. CDR3 DNA: TGTGCCAGCAGCTTTTGGGTGGGAGTCGCCGAGCAGTACTTC. It is translated as CASSFWVGVAEQYF. This chain links TRBV7-2 with TRBJ2-7; TRBD2 might be the D (5 bases). Germline V gene data show CDR1 as SGHTA and CDR2 as FQGNSA. Deletions cut 3 bases from V and 6 bases from J, with 15 bases between. This CDR3 region has 14 residues.

V and J are TRBV11-3 and TRBJ2-7, with 7 bases that match TRBD1. The CDR3 consists of 12 residues. V gave up 6 bases and J gave up 4 bases; unmatched junction bases: 3. Germline values: CDR1 SGHNT, CDR2 YENEEA. CDR3 sequence (DNA): TGTGCCAGCAGTCCACAGGGGTACGAGCAGTACTTC. It yields the protein CASSPQGYEQYF.

Sample share makes this clone medium-sized (0.01 to 0.1%). The V and J genes are TRBV6-4 and TRBJ1-1; 7 bases fit TRBD1. V dropped 3 bases and J dropped 1; count of bases not matched to a gene: 2. CDR3 length: 14 amino acids. CDR1 and CDR2 (germline): MRHNA, SNTAGT. CDR3 in amino acids: CASSEKGANTEAFF. The CDR3 region has the DNA TGTGCCAGCAGTGAAAAGGGGGCGAACACTGAAGCTTTCTTT.

The chain combines TRBV28 with TRBJ2-1; weak D call: TRBD2 (6 bases). The CDR3 totals 13 residues. V was clipped by 8 bases and J by 10 bases, with 18 bases between them. Per germline, CDR1 MDHEN and CDR2 SYDVKM. Here the CDR3 reads CASRLDLRGEQFF. CDR3 sequence (DNA): TGTGCCAGCCGACTAGACCTACGGGGGGAGCAGTTCTTC.

V usage is TRBV5-1 and J usage is TRBJ2-7; TRBD2 matches 8 bases. This CDR3 comprises 15 residues. Germline V CDR1 and CDR2: SGHRS, YFSETQ. With 0 bases clipped from V and 7 bases from J, the junction kept 9 bases outside the gene matches. CDR3 loop: CASSLATSGGGEQYF. Here the CDR3 DNA reads TGCGCCAGCAGCTTGGCTACTAGCGGAGGGGGGGAGCAGTACTTC. Full variable domain (missing parts from reference TRBV5-1 and TRBJ2-7): KAGVTQTPRYLIKTRGQQVTLSCSPISGHRSVSWYQQTPGQGLQFLFEYFSETQRNKGNFPGRFSGRQFSNSRSEMNVSTLELGDSALYLCASSLATSGGGEQYFGPGTRLTVT.

This clone was detected once. The V gene is TRBV5-1, the J gene TRBJ1-3; 11 bases align to TRBD1. Looked up from germline, CDR1 is SGHRS and CDR2 is YFSETQ. The CDR3 runs to 16 residues. Trimming cost V 4 bases and J 4 bases; bases outside gene matches: 7. The CDR3 DNA follows: TGCGCCAGCAGCCCCAGGACAGGGGGCTCGGGAAACACCATATATTTT. Amino acid sequence: CASSPRTGGSGNTIYF.

The CDR3 loop reads CAITQREAANEQFF. The CDR3 nucleotides read TGTGCCATCACTCAGCGGGAGGCAGCAAATGAGCAGTTCTTC. The chain has TRBV10-3 and TRBJ2-1; TRBD2 matches 9 bases. This CDR3 region has 14 residues. The germline gives CDR1 ENHRY, CDR2 SYGVKD. V shed 7 bases and J 7 bases; nucleotides not matched to a gene: 8.

The genes are TRBV15 and TRBJ2-4; D unclear. Trimming cost V 1 base and J 6 bases, with 7 bases left between them. CDR1 is LNHNV and CDR2 is YYDKDF in the germline V gene (reference sequence). The CDR3 spans 13 residues. The chain's CDR3 is CATSRVLANIQYF. The DNA of the CDR3 is TGTGCCACCAGCAGAGTTTTGGCAAACATTCAGTACTTC. Looking up the rest from reference TRBV15 and TRBJ2-4 gives the full variable domain: DAMVIQNPRYQVTQFGKPVTLSCSQTLNHNVMYWYQQKSSQAPKLLFHYYDKDFNNEADTPDNFQSRRPNTSFCFLDIRSPGLGDTAMYLCATSRVLANIQYFGAGTRLSVL.

The CDR3 sequence is CASSQTPFNEAFF. In DNA form, the CDR3 reads TGTGCCAGCAGCCAAACACCCTTCAATGAAGCTTTCTTT. This rearrangement joins TRBV7-9 to TRBJ1-1; D not resolved. Trimming shortened V by 5 bases and J by 7 bases, and 14 bases separated the two germline ends. CDR1 is SEHNR and CDR2 is FQNEAQ in the germline V gene (reference sequence). The CDR3 spans 13 residues.

The chain recombines TRBV19 with TRBJ1-1, with D maybe TRBD1 (6 bases). V lost 8 bases, J lost 4 bases, and 20 bases lay in between. The germline V gene has CDR1 LNHDA and CDR2 SQIVND (reference sequence). This CDR3 is built from 15 residues. In nucleotides, the CDR3 is TGTGCCAGTTCCGTACGGGGGGGCCTAAGCACTGAAGCTTTCTTT. Amino acids: CASSVRGGLSTEAFF.

The V and J genes are TRBV5-4 and TRBJ2-3, with 16 bases identical to TRBD2. Trimming at V came to 3 bases and at J to 9 bases, leaving 7 bases not matched to a gene. Germline CDR1 reads SGHNT; CDR2 reads YYREEE (reference sequence). CDR3 length equals 16 residues. DNA of the CDR3: TGTGCCAGCAGCTCCGGGACTAGCGGGAGGGCGGGGACGCAGTATTTT. It translates to CASSSGTSGRAGTQYF. The full variable domain, its missing parts supplied by reference TRBV5-4 and TRBJ2-3, is ETGVTQSPTHLIKTRGQQVTLRCSSQSGHNTVSWYQQALGQGPQFIFQYYREEENGRGNFPPRFSGLQFPNYSSELNVNALELDDSALYLCASSSGTSGRAGTQYFGPGTRLTVL.

This clone was seen a few times. The chain has TRBV15 and TRBJ2-1; 9 bases line up with TRBD2. The CDR3 consists of 15 residues. CDR1 is LNHNV and CDR2 is YYDKDF in the germline V gene (reference sequence). J gave up 3 bases and V 1 base, and 1 base lay outside the gene matches. The CDR3, as DNA: TGTGCCACCAGCAGAGTAGCGGGAGACTACAATGAGCAGTTCTTC. It codes for CATSRVAGDYNEQFF.

V and J are TRBV13 and TRBJ2-1; 8 bases line up with TRBD2. CDR3 size: 17 residues. Germline CDR1 and CDR2: PRHDT and FYEKMQ (reference sequence). After removal of 0 bases from V and 5 bases from J, the junction contained 9 bases not matched to a gene. In nucleotides, the CDR3 is TGTGCCAGCAGCTTAGGCGTCGGACTAGCAGGAAACAATGAGCAGTTCTTC. As protein: CASSLGVGLAGNNEQFF.

CDR3 sequence (DNA): TGCGCCAGCAGCTATGGGACTACCCAAGAGACCCAGTACTTC. Protein product: CASSYGTTQETQYF. The J gene is TRBJ2-5, the V gene TRBV5-1; 7 nucleotides agree with TRBD2. The V and J ends lost 3 bases and 1 base, in that order; junction bases with no gene match: 3. Germline CDR1 and CDR2: SGHRS and YFSETQ. This CDR3 contains 14 residues.

V gene TRBV5-1 combines with J gene TRBJ2-7, with 10 bases that match TRBD2. This CDR3 region has 15 residues. Germline lookup yields CDR1 SGHRS and CDR2 YFSETQ. Trimming removed 0 bases from V and 6 bases from J; junction bases left unmatched: 6. The CDR3 sequence: CASSLGLAGAGEQYF. The CDR3 region has the DNA TGCGCCAGCAGCTTGGGGCTAGCGGGAGCGGGCGAGCAGTACTTC.

The rearrangement uses TRBV15 and TRBJ2-1; D is undetermined. The CDR3 sequence is 12 residues long. CDR1 is LNHNV and CDR2 is YYDKDF in the germline V gene (reference sequence). Trimming left V 4 bases short and J 3 bases short, with 4 bases between. CDR3 sequence (DNA): TGTGCCACCAGCACCGGCTACAATGAGCAGTTCTTC. Its protein is CATSTGYNEQFF.

The gene calls are TRBV14 and TRBJ2-2; 9 bases fit TRBD1. Germline-derived CDR1 and CDR2 are SGHDN and FVKESK. The V segment lost 4 bases and the J segment 9 bases; nucleotides outside the gene matches: 9. The CDR3 extends over 15 amino acids. CDR3 DNA: TGTGCCAGCAGCCGAGGGACAGGGTTGTTCTGGGAGCTGTTTTTT. Translation: CASSRGTGLFWELFF.

The chain combines TRBV5-3 with TRBJ1-4, with D maybe TRBD1 (5 bases). TRBV5-3 is an ORF; its function is uncertain. The CDR3 has 13 amino acids. V was clipped by 6 bases and J by 7 bases, with 13 bases between them. The CDR3 protein is CARTGGTPEKLFF. The CDR3 coding sequence is TGTGCCAGAACGGGGGGGACCCCTGAAAAACTGTTTTTT.

The chain combines TRBV20-1 with TRBJ1-4, with no clear D. Germline V gene data show CDR1 as DFQATT and CDR2 as SNEGSKA (reference sequence). Between the trimmed V and J ends, which lost 6 bases and 6 bases, there was a span of 8 bases. The CDR3 is made up of 11 amino acids. The DNA of the CDR3 is TGCAGTGCCTACGTCGATGAAAAACTGTTTTTT. This translates into CSAYVDEKLFF.

The rearrangement uses TRBV5-1 and TRBJ2-5; possible D gene TRBD2, 6 bases. Germline V gene data show CDR1 as SGHRS and CDR2 as YFSETQ. V lost 4 bases, J lost 3 bases, and 16 bases lay in between. The CDR3 is made up of 15 amino acids. CDR3 DNA: TGCGCCAGCAGCCTTTTTACGGGGGAGAAAGAGACCCAGTACTTC. It codes for CASSLFTGEKETQYF.

The J gene is TRBJ2-1, the V gene TRBV5-1; 10 bases fit TRBD1. V shed 5 bases and J 3 bases; nucleotides not matched to a gene: 8. The CDR3 sequence is 16 residues long. Per the germline V gene, CDR1 is SGHRS and CDR2 is YFSETQ. The CDR3 is CASRPGQGSFYNEQFF. DNA of the CDR3: TGCGCCAGCAGACCGGGACAGGGGTCTTTCTACAATGAGCAGTTCTTC.

The chain uses TRBV27 and TRBJ2-3, with D uncertain. Germline-derived CDR1 and CDR2 are MNHEY and SMNVEV (reference sequence). V was trimmed by 0 bases and J by 1 base, leaving 5 bases between them. The CDR3 is 14 residues long. The DNA for the CDR3 is TGTGCCAGCAGTTTATCGGCTGGCACAGATACGCAGTATTTT. This translates into CASSLSAGTDTQYF.